This T cell receptor beta chain was found in a study of T cell repertoires in cytomegalovirus infection. At the level of the study: Public TCR beta signatures marked donors with CMV infection and the matching HLA.

TCRdb re-called the reads with MiXCR, one entry per CDR3 protein. The profile covers some 680,000 distinct CDR3 sequences, with about 40% appearing a single time and about 2.8% taken by the ten largest. The CDR3 is made up of 19 amino acids. Germline V gene data show CDR1 as MDHEN and CDR2 as SYDVKM. With 5 bases clipped from V and 0 bases from J, the junction kept 14 bases outside the gene matches. Points from the study as a whole: Clonotypes of TCR beta that were HLA-C-restricted and CMV-specific dominated the ex vivo response.

Comment on this clonotype: Its specificity is unknown.

Specimen: PBMCs. The V gene is TRBV28, the J gene TRBJ2-4; 9 bases agree with TRBD1. This receptor was taken from a human donor in good health (CMV status not recorded). Some clones in this sample may be carry-over from other donors' samples. This CDR3 reads CASSNPGQGNLLAKNIQYF. CDR3 coding DNA: TGTGCCAGCAGTAACCCCGGACAGGGGAATCTCTTAGCCAAAAACATTCAGTACTTC.